These 27 T cell receptor beta chains were all obtained from the same sample, sequenced in a study of T cells after yellow fever vaccination. MiXCR, applied by TCRdb to the 5' RACE reads, yields one record per CDR3 protein. The table includes about 180,000 distinct CDR3 sequences, roughly 6.2% detected once. The specimen comprised CD4+ T cells sorted from PBMCs, sampled on the day of the first yellow fever vaccination. These receptors were taken from a man aged 18 to 30 who received the YFV17D yellow fever vaccine.

This clonotype appeared many times. The rearrangement joins TRBV2 to TRBJ2-1; D ambiguous. The germline CDR1 and CDR2 sequences are SNHLY and FYNNEI. The CDR3 totals 17 residues. V lost 4 bases to trimming and J lost 9 bases, with 25 bases between them. The CDR3 DNA sequence: TGTGCCAGCAGTGGGGGAAGCCAACAGCCCAGGTTCGCTGAGCAGTTCTTC. Amino acids: CASSGGSQQPRFAEQFF.

In its sample, this clonotype was seen many times. The chain combines TRBV25-1 with TRBJ1-2; TRBD1 is a possible D gene (5 bases). This CDR3 region has 12 residues. V dropped 7 bases and J dropped 8 bases, with 14 bases sitting between them. Germline lookup yields CDR1 MGHDK and CDR2 SYGVNS. The CDR3 loop is CASKGPGRGYTF. CDR3 in DNA: TGTGCCAGCAAAGGGCCAGGGAGAGGCTACACCTTC.

This clonotype was observed a handful of times. The chain combines TRBV5-1 with TRBJ1-2; possibly TRBD1 for D (5 bases). CDR3 length: 14 residues. Germline CDR1 reads SGHRS; CDR2 reads YFSETQ. Trimming removed 0 bases at V and 4 bases at J, with 10 bases between. This CDR3 reads CASSLVGDGYGYTF. In nucleotides, the CDR3 is TGCGCCAGCAGCTTGGTGGGGGACGGCTATGGCTACACCTTC.

This clonotype was counted between two and nine times. The chain has TRBV6-5 and TRBJ1-6; D gene unclear. This CDR3 contains 14 residues. Trimming took 6 bases from V and 6 from J, leaving 12 bases between them. Germline values: CDR1 MNHEY, CDR2 SVGAGI. CDR3 coding DNA: TGTGCCAGCAGGCCGGACGGAGCTAATTCACCCCTCCACTTT. This gives the protein CASRPDGANSPLHF.

The CDR3 bases are TGTGCCAGCTCTTATGACAGGGTCTATGGCTACACCTTC. Protein sequence: CASSYDRVYGYTF. The chain carries TRBV18 and TRBJ1-2, with 7 bases identical to TRBD1. The CDR3 is 13 amino acids. Germline values: CDR1 KGHSH, CDR2 LQKENI. V shed 6 bases and J 4 bases; nucleotides not matched to a gene: 5.

In this sample, this clonotype turned up once. A read error may explain this, as a much larger clone is one base away. This chain connects TRBV4-3 to TRBJ2-3; possibly TRBD1 for D (6 bases). The CDR3 is made up of 13 amino acids. V was shortened by 0 bases and J by 8 bases, with 9 bases between the two germline ends. The V gene's germline CDR1 is LGHNA and CDR2 YSLEER. The CDR3 coding sequence is TGCGCCAGCAGCCAAGATCAGGACAGTACGCAGTATTTT. It yields the protein CASSQDQDSTQYF.

This clonotype has at least ten counts. Germline is not matched at one junction end, which may reflect a read error. The chain has TRBV20-1 and TRBJ1-1; the D is unclear. The CDR3 has 12 residues. The germline CDR1 and CDR2 sequences are DFQATT and SNEGSKA (reference sequence). The CDR3 spells CSARVLSSEAFF. The CDR3 nucleotides read TGCAGTGCCAGAGTCTTAAGTTCTGAAGCTTTCTTT.

The genes are TRBV7-2 and TRBJ2-7; weak D call: TRBD1 (6 bases). The CDR3 has 14 amino acids. In germline, CDR1 is SGHTA, CDR2 FQGNSA. Trimming cost V 5 bases and J 0 bases, with 11 bases left between them. The CDR3 reads CASSPDRYSYEQYF. The CDR3 nucleotides read TGTGCCAGCAGCCCCGACAGGTACTCCTACGAGCAGTACTTC.

This clonotype was seen ten or more times. The CDR3, as DNA: TGTGCCAGCAGCCAAGTGGCTGGAAACACCATATATTTT. Translating gives CASSQVAGNTIYF. The V call is TRBV4-2, the J call TRBJ1-3; no firm D call. The CDR3 length is 13 residues. The V gene lost 1 base and the J gene lost 2 bases, with 3 bases spanning the gap. From germline, CDR1 is LGHNA and CDR2 YNFKEQ.

V is TRBV7-9 and J is TRBJ1-2, with a tentative D call TRBD1 (5 bases). This CDR3 has 14 residues. V was shortened by 2 bases and J by 8 bases, with 15 bases between the two germline ends. CDR1 and CDR2 from the germline V gene are SEHNR and FQNEAQ (reference sequence). The CDR3: CASSLPLGQTGYTF. Written as DNA, the CDR3 is TGTGCCAGCAGCTTACCCCTCGGACAAACGGGCTACACCTTC.

Only a few counts were recorded for this clonotype. V and J are TRBV12-3 or TRBV12-4 and TRBJ2-1; D uncertain. CDR3 size: 11 residues. V was clipped by 4 bases and J by 10 bases, with 8 bases between them. The CDR3 DNA reads as TGTGCCAGCAGTTCCTTGGGCGAGCAGTTCTTC. Translating gives CASSSLGEQFF.

This clonotype appeared a few times. This chain links TRBV5-1 with TRBJ1-3; D is perhaps TRBD1 (6 bases). V was clipped by 0 bases and J by 0 bases, with 10 bases between them. Germline loops: CDR1 SGHRS, CDR2 YFSETQ. The CDR3 length is 16 residues. The CDR3 here is CASSLGDTLSGNTIYF. The CDR3 coding sequence is TGCGCCAGCAGCTTGGGGGACACCCTCTCTGGAAACACCATATATTTT.

The chain combines TRBV20-1 with TRBJ2-5; D is possibly TRBD1 or TRBD2 (6 bases each). The V end lost 0 bases, the J end lost 5 bases, and 13 bases lay between the germline ends. In germline, CDR1 is DFQATT, CDR2 SNEGSKA (reference sequence). This CDR3 spans 14 amino acids. CDR3 nucleotide sequence: TGCAGTGCTAGAGATCGGAGGGGGGCCGAGACCCAGTACTTC. Translation: CSARDRRGAETQYF.

This chain connects TRBV29-1 to TRBJ1-2; 9 nucleotides line up with TRBD1. Germline loops: CDR1 SQVTM, CDR2 ANQGSEA. This CDR3 spans 13 amino acids. The junction had 2 bases not matched to a gene; V was cut back by 6 bases and J by 0 bases. Written as DNA, the CDR3 is TGCAGCGTCACAGGGGGCCCTAACTATGGCTACACCTTC. It is translated as CSVTGGPNYGYTF.

This clonotype was recorded a few times. The chain is built from TRBV5-1 and TRBJ1-3; D is perhaps TRBD1 (5 bases). Trimming took 4 bases from V and 4 from J, leaving 12 bases between them. The V gene's germline CDR1 is SGHRS and CDR2 YFSETQ. The CDR3 runs 14 residues. CDR3 loop: CASSPGLAGNTIYF. The CDR3 nucleotides are TGCGCCAGCAGCCCGGGACTGGCGGGAAACACCATATATTTT.

This clonotype was counted ten times or more. This chain joins TRBV11-2 and TRBJ2-7; D uncertain. Deletions cut 2 bases from V and 0 bases from J, with 5 bases between. There are 13 residues in the CDR3. From germline, CDR1 is SGHAT and CDR2 FQNNGV. The chain's CDR3 is CASSLSASYEQYV. As DNA, the CDR3 is TGTGCCAGCAGCTTATCGGCCTCCTACGAGCAGTACGTC.

This clonotype was observed a few times. The chain couples TRBV7-9 to TRBJ2-2; D not resolved. This CDR3 comprises 16 residues. Germline V gene data show CDR1 as SEHNR and CDR2 as FQNEAQ (reference sequence). The V and J ends lost 5 bases and 6 bases respectively, with 19 bases between them. This CDR3 reads CASSPIGSPNPGELFF. In DNA form, the CDR3 reads TGTGCCAGCAGCCCGATCGGGTCCCCCAACCCCGGGGAGCTGTTTTTT. Full variable domain (missing parts from reference TRBV7-9 and TRBJ2-2): DTGVSQNPRHKITKRGQNVTFRCDPISEHNRLYWYRQTLGQGPEFLTYFQNEAQLEKSRLLSDRFSAERPKGSFSTLEIQRTEQGDSAMYLCASSPIGSPNPGELFFGEGSRLTVL.

This clonotype showed up many times. This rearrangement joins TRBV4-1 to TRBJ2-1, with D perhaps assigned TRBD1 or TRBD2 (5 bases each). V lost 0 bases and J lost 12, with 12 bases in between. From germline, CDR1 is MGHRA and CDR2 YSYEKL. The CDR3 has 13 residues. The CDR3 protein is CASSQDRGARQFF. DNA for the CDR3: TGCGCCAGCAGCCAAGATCGAGGGGCCCGGCAGTTCTTC.

In its sample, this clonotype was seen many times. DNA for the CDR3: TGTGCCAGCCGCCTCATTACAGCAGTCTATGGCTACACCTTC. Protein product: CASRLITAVYGYTF. The chain uses TRBV6-5 and TRBJ1-2; D remains unclear. CDR1 MNHEY and CDR2 SVGAGI come from the germline V gene. Trimming left V 8 bases short and J 4 bases short, with 17 bases between. This CDR3 region has 14 residues.

There are a few counts of this clonotype. This chain connects TRBV19 to TRBJ1-5; no definite D call. V shed 6 bases and J shed 0 bases, with 15 bases lying between them. The CDR3 loop spans 16 amino acids. The germline CDR1 and CDR2 sequences are LNHDA and SQIVND (reference sequence). CDR3 protein: CASSPRGSYSNQPQHF. For the CDR3, the DNA is TGTGCCAGTAGCCCAAGAGGGAGCTATAGCAATCAGCCCCAGCATTTT. The variable domain in full, with the rest retrieved from reference TRBV19 and TRBJ1-5, is DGGITQSPKYLFRKEGQNVTLSCEQNLNHDAMYWYRQDPGQGLRLIYYSQIVNDFQKGDIAEGYSVSREKKESFPLTVTSAQKNPTAFYLCASSPRGSYSNQPQHFGDGTRLSIL.

This clonotype was recorded many times. V is TRBV10-3 and J is TRBJ2-2; weak D call: TRBD1 (6 bases). There are 14 residues in the CDR3. V lost 4 bases and J 6 bases, leaving 12 bases between the germline ends. Germline V gene sequence: CDR1 ENHRY, CDR2 SYGVKD. The CDR3 here is CAISVNREPGELFF. The CDR3 DNA reads as TGTGCCATCAGTGTAAACAGGGAACCCGGGGAGCTGTTTTTT.

This chain joins TRBV20-1 and TRBJ1-1; 8 bases map to TRBD1. With 5 bases clipped from V and 9 bases from J, the junction kept 2 bases outside the gene matches. Germline V gives CDR1 DFQATT, CDR2 SNEGSKA (reference sequence). The CDR3 has 10 residues. The CDR3: CSAGQGKAFF. The CDR3 DNA reads TGCAGTGCTGGACAGGGAAAAGCTTTCTTT.

This clonotype has a count of ten or more. V is TRBV11-2 and J is TRBJ2-3; D not certain. Per germline, CDR1 SGHAT and CDR2 FQNNGV. Trimming shortened V by 6 bases and J by 0 bases, and 16 bases separated the two germline ends. CDR3 length: 16 amino acids. The DNA of the CDR3 is TGTGCCAGCAGGTATACGGGCAGGACCAGCACAGATACGCAGTATTTT. Translated: CASRYTGRTSTDTQYF.

This clonotype has ten or more counts. V and J are TRBV7-9 and TRBJ1-1, with a weak D call TRBD1 (6 bases). The length of the CDR3 is 14 residues. Looked up from germline, CDR1 is SEHNR and CDR2 is FQNEAQ (reference sequence). Trimming shortened V by 5 bases and J by 2 bases, and 12 bases separated the two germline ends. The CDR3 DNA sequence: TGTGCCAGCAGCGGGACACTAAGAAACACTGAAGCTTTCTTT. Residues: CASSGTLRNTEAFF.

The V gene is TRBV29-1, the J gene TRBJ1-2, with TRBD1 identical over 7 bases. The V segment lost 6 bases and the J segment 4 bases; nucleotides outside the gene matches: 5. This CDR3 has 12 residues. The germline V gene encodes CDR1 SQVTM and CDR2 ANQGSEA. The CDR3 sequence is CSVERDSYGYTF. The DNA of the CDR3 is TGCAGCGTCGAACGGGACAGCTATGGCTACACCTTC. The complete variable domain, with remaining parts taken from reference TRBV29-1 and TRBJ1-2, reads SAVISQKPSRDICQRGTSLTIQCQVDSQVTMMFWYRQQPGQSLTLIATANQGSEATYESGFVIDKFPISRPNLTFSTLTVSNMSPEDSSIYLCSVERDSYGYTFGSGTRLTVV.

The sample holds a few counts of this clonotype. The chain combines TRBV27 with TRBJ1-1; D is possibly TRBD1 (6 bases). Trimming shortened V by 2 bases and J by 7 bases, and 11 bases separated the two germline ends. Germline lookup yields CDR1 MNHEY and CDR2 SMNVEV (reference sequence). The CDR3 is 13 residues long. For the CDR3, the DNA is TGTGCCAGCAGTTTAAACGGACAGCTTGAAGCTTTCTTT. Translated: CASSLNGQLEAFF.

This clonotype turned up a few times. The chain couples TRBV12-3 or TRBV12-4 to TRBJ1-2, with D tentatively TRBD1 (6 bases). V was cut by 6 bases and J by 5 bases, with 13 bases left in between. The CDR3 runs to 13 residues. CDR3 DNA sequence: TGTGCCAGCAGCCCAGGGGCGAGATATGGCTACACCTTC. This codes for CASSPGARYGYTF.